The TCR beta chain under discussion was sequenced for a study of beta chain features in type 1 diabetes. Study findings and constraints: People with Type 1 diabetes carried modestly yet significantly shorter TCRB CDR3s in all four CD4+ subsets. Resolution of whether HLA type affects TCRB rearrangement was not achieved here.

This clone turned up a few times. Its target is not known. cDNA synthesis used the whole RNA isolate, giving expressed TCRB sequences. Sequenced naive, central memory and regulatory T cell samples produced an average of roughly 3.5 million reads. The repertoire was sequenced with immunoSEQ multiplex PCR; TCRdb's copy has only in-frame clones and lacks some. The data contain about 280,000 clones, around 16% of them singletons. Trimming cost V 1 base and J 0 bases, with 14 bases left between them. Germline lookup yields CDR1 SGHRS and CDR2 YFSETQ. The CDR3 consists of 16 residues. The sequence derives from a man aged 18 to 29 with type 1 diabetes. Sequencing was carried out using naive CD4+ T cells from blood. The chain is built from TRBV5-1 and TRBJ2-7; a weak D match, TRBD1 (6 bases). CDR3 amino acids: CASSLPRDTLSYEQYF. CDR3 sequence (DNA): TGCGCCAGCAGCTTGCCCCGGGACACCCTCTCCTACGAGCAGTACTTC.